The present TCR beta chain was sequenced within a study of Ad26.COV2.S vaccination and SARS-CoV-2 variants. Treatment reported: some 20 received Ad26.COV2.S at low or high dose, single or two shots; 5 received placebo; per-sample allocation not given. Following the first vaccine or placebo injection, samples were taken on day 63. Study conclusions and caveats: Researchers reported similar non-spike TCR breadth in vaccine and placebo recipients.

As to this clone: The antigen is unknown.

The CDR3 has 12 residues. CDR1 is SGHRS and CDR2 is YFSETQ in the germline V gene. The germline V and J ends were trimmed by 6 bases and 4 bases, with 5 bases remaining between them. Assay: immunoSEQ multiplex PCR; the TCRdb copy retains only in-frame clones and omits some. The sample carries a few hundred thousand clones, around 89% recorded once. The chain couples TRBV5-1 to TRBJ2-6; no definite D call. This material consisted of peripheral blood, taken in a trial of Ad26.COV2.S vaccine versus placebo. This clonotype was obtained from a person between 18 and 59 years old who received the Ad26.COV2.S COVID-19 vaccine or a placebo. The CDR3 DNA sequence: TGCGCCAGCAAGGAGGGGGCCAACGTCCTGACTTTC. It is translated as CASKEGANVLTF.